These T cell receptor beta chains were read from a single sample in a study of PD-1 blockade in classical Hodgkin lymphoma. TCRdb keeps only in-frame clones here, not all; method: immunoSEQ multiplex PCR. The data contain about 13,000 clones, about four fifths of them seen just once; the ten biggest clones take up about a quarter. The sample here was peripheral blood mononuclear cells (PBMCs), taken at baseline. The receptors were gathered from a human donor with classical Hodgkin lymphoma. The CDR3 runs from the conserved cysteine through the conserved F or W. The order of the fields is D gene, J gene, clone size, V gene, CDR3 DNA, CDR3 protein. D genes are given only for firm matches. A clone size is listed for some rows: how often the clone was seen (once, few, many), or a class if it is expanded.

D gene: -; J gene: TRBJ2-6; clone size: -; V gene: TRBV15; CDR3 DNA: TGTGCCACCAGCAGAGCATCCCGGTTCTCTGGGGCCAACGTCCTGACTTTC; CDR3 protein: CATSRASRFSGANVLTF
D gene: -; J gene: TRBJ1-1; clone size: once; V gene: TRBV11-3; CDR3 DNA: TGTGCCAGCAGCTTAGGGAGGACTGAAGCTTTCTTT; CDR3 protein: CASSLGRTEAFF
D gene: -; J gene: TRBJ1-1; clone size: -; V gene: TRBV15; CDR3 DNA: TGTGCCACCAGCAGAGGGTTGGGCACTGAAGCTTTCTTT; CDR3 protein: CATSRGLGTEAFF
D gene: -; J gene: TRBJ2-6; clone size: -; V gene: TRBV10-1; CDR3 DNA: TGCGCCAGCACTCACGGCCAGGGTAGTTCTGGGGCCAACGTCCTGACTTTC; CDR3 protein: CASTHGQGSSGANVLTF
D gene: -; J gene: TRBJ1-1; clone size: -; V gene: TRBV19; CDR3 DNA: TGTGCCAGTAGTATGGGCAATCCGAACACTGAAGCTTTCTTT; CDR3 protein: CASSMGNPNTEAFF
D gene: -; J gene: TRBJ1-1; clone size: -; V gene: TRBV7-9; CDR3 DNA: TGTGCCAGCAGCCTCGGACCCTTAGGAGCTTTCTTT; CDR3 protein: CASSLGPLGAFF
D gene: -; J gene: TRBJ1-2; clone size: -; V gene: TRBV20-1; CDR3 DNA: TGCAGTGCTAGAGATGGCGGTGGCTACACCTTC; CDR3 protein: CSARDGGGYTF
D gene: -; J gene: TRBJ2-7; clone size: once; V gene: TRBV7-2; CDR3 DNA: TGTGCCAGCAGCAGCCAGGGGCCTCTGACCGAGCAGTACTTC; CDR3 protein: CASSSQGPLTEQYF
D gene: TRBD2; J gene: TRBJ2-1; clone size: once; V gene: TRBV5-1; CDR3 DNA: TGCGCCAGCAGCTTGGATGGACTAGCGGGATTTGAGCAGTTCTTC; CDR3 protein: CASSLDGLAGFEQFF
D gene: -; J gene: TRBJ2-1; clone size: -; V gene: TRBV10-2; CDR3 DNA: TGCGCCAGCAGTGAGAGAGACATCTACAATGAGCAGTTCTTC; CDR3 protein: CASSERDIYNEQFF
D gene: -; J gene: TRBJ1-1; clone size: -; V gene: TRBV6-1; CDR3 DNA: TGTGCCAGCAATCGGCCGAGGAACACTGAAGCTTTCTTT; CDR3 protein: CASNRPRNTEAFF
D gene: -; J gene: TRBJ1-3; clone size: large; V gene: TRBV13; CDR3 DNA: TGTGCCAGCAGCTCCCGGGGGCTCTCTGGAAACACCATATATTTT; CDR3 protein: CASSSRGLSGNTIYF
D gene: -; J gene: TRBJ2-7; clone size: few; V gene: TRBV5-1; CDR3 DNA: TGCGCCAGCAGCCTCGGGCTCTTTGGGGACTACGAGCAGTACTTC; CDR3 protein: CASSLGLFGDYEQYF
D gene: -; J gene: TRBJ1-2; clone size: -; V gene: TRBV28; CDR3 DNA: TGTGCCAGCAGTTCCCGTAGGACAGACTATGGCTACACCTTC; CDR3 protein: CASSSRRTDYGYTF
D gene: -; J gene: TRBJ1-2; clone size: -; V gene: TRBV4-2; CDR3 DNA: TGTGCCAGCAGCCAAGATGCCTCACTGGGGTATGGCTACACCTTC; CDR3 protein: CASSQDASLGYGYTF
D gene: -; J gene: TRBJ1-2; clone size: -; V gene: TRBV6-8; CDR3 DNA: TGTGCCAGCAGTAGCTCTAGAAAGACCTATGGCTACACCTTC; CDR3 protein: CASSSSRKTYGYTF
D gene: -; J gene: TRBJ1-2; clone size: -; V gene: TRBV10-3; CDR3 DNA: TGTGCCATCAGTGACCCAGGGTCGGGTCGTGGCTACACCTTC; CDR3 protein: CAISDPGSGRGYTF
D gene: TRBD1; J gene: TRBJ2-7; clone size: -; V gene: TRBV5-1; CDR3 DNA: TGCGCCAGCAGCTTACACAGGGGTGAGCAGTACTTC; CDR3 protein: CASSLHRGEQYF